This T cell receptor beta chain was identified in a study of T cells in Graves' hyperthyroidism and ophthalmopathy. As for the study in general: Before any treatment, at initial diagnosis, peripheral blood was collected. The study, taken as a whole, reports: In simple terms, a model built on 13 V-J features told ophthalmopathy apart from stable hyperthyroidism.

Template material for amplifying TCR beta CDR3 regions consisted of RNA transcripts. First-round RT-PCR of the TCR CDR3 relied on the HTBI primer set. TCRdb analysed the multiplex PCR reads with MiXCR anew, one entry per CDR3 protein. The sample shows 140,000 or so distinct CDR3 sequences, less than 25% of them seen only once. The sample holds many counts of this clonotype. Its target is unknown. Germline CDR1 and CDR2: SQVTM and ANQGSEA. With 6 bases clipped from V and 3 bases from J, the junction kept 8 bases outside the gene matches. The CDR3 runs to 14 residues. This sequence originates from a woman aged 45 to 65 with Graves' hyperthyroidism that later progressed to Graves' ophthalmopathy. The chain joins TRBV29-1 to TRBJ2-7, with 10 bases matching TRBD1. The sample comprised blood. CDR3 sequence: CSVSSGTGVYEQYF. For the CDR3, the DNA is TGCAGCGTCTCTAGTGGGACAGGGGTCTACGAGCAGTACTTC.